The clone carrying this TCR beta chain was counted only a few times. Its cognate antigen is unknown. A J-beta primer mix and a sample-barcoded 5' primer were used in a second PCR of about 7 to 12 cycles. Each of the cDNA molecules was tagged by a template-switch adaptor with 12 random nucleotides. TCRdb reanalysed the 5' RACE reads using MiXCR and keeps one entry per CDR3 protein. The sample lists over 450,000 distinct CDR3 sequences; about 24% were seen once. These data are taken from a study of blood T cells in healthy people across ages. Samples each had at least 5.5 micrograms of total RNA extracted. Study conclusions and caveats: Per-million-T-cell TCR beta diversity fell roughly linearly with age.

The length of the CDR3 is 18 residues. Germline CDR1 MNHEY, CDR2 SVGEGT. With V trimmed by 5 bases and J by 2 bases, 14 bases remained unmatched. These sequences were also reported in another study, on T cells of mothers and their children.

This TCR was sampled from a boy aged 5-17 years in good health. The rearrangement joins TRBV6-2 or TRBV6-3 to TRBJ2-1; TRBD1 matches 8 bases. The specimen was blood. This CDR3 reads CASSKGEEDRATYNEQFF. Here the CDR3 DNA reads TGTGCCAGCAGTAAAGGCGAAGAGGACAGGGCGACCTACAATGAGCAGTTCTTC.